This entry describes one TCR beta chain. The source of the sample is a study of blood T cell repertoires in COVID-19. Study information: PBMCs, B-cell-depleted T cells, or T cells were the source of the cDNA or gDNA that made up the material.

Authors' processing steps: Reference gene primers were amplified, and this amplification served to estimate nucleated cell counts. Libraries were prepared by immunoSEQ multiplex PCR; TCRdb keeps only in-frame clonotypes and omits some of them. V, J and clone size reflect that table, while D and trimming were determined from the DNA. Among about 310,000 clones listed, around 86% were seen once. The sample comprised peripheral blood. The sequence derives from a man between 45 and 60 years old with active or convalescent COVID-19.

The CDR3 nucleotides are TGTGCCTCCCAGGGGGCGGGTGGCTACACCTTC. This sequence encodes CASQGAGGYTF. The V and J genes are TRBV30 and TRBJ1-2; TRBD1 matches 8 bases. The germline V gene has CDR1 GTSNPN and CDR2 SVGIG (reference sequence). J was trimmed by 7 bases and V by 7 bases; bases with no gene match: 5. The CDR3 runs 11 residues.